These T cell receptor beta chains were read from a single sample in a study of beta chain features in type 1 diabetes. Sequencing was performed with immunoSEQ multiplex PCR; in TCRdb, only in-frame clones are kept and a portion is missing. This table holds hundreds of thousands of clones, 13% found once. Material for sequencing was naive CD4+ T cells from blood. These receptors were taken from a man in his late teens or twenties with type 1 diabetes. CDR3s include the opening cysteine and the closing phenylalanine or tryptophan. D genes are given only for firm matches. Size is stated for part of the rows, as once, few or many counts, or as a class when the clone is expanded.

d_call | j_call | v_call | clone_size | cdr3_aa | cdr3_nt
- | TRBJ2-1 | TRBV7-9 | few | CASSLADYNEQFF | TGTGCCAGCAGCTTAGCGGACTACAATGAGCAGTTCTTC
TRBD1 | TRBJ2-7 | TRBV7-8 | few | CASSIKPTGNEQYF | TGTGCCAGCAGCATTAAACCGACAGGGAACGAGCAGTACTTC
- | TRBJ1-3 | TRBV4-2 | - | CASSPLEGDLNTIYF | TGTGCCAGCAGCCCCTTGGAGGGGGATTTGAACACCATATATTTT
- | TRBJ1-2 | TRBV2 | - | CASNRATMAYGYTF | TGTGCCAGCAACCGTGCAACTATGGCTTATGGCTACACCTTC
TRBD2 | TRBJ2-5 | TRBV27 | - | CATRVGLADSETQYF | TGTGCCACCAGGGTAGGACTAGCGGATTCAGAGACCCAGTACTTC
TRBD2 | TRBJ2-1 | TRBV7-3 | - | CASSLRLAGVNEQFF | TGTGCCAGCAGCTTACGACTAGCGGGGGTCAATGAGCAGTTCTTC
TRBD1 | TRBJ2-5 | TRBV6-5 | few | CASTLPGGETQYF | TGTGCCAGCACCCTCCCAGGGGGAGAGACCCAGTACTTC
- | TRBJ2-1 | TRBV5-1 | few | CASSSDPVNYNEQFF | TGCGCCAGCAGCTCCGACCCCGTTAATTACAATGAGCAGTTCTTC
- | TRBJ2-7 | TRBV6-5 | - | CASSYSGDRTYEQYF | TGTGCCAGCAGTTACTCCGGGGACCGTACCTACGAGCAGTACTTC
- | TRBJ2-4 | TRBV7-9 | few | CASSLRGSEGGNIQYF | TGTGCCAGCAGCCTCCGAGGCTCCGAAGGCGGAAACATTCAGTACTTC
- | TRBJ1-2 | TRBV30 | - | CAWSVWDSYGYTF | TGTGCCTGGAGCGTGTGGGATTCCTATGGCTACACCTTC
TRBD1 | TRBJ1-2 | TRBV2 | - | CASSDDRASYGYTF | TGTGCCAGCAGTGATGACAGGGCTAGCTATGGCTACACCTTC
- | TRBJ1-1 | TRBV7-2 | - | CASSPRASNTEAFF | TGTGCCAGCAGCCCGAGGGCATCGAACACTGAAGCTTTCTTT
TRBD2 | TRBJ2-1 | TRBV7-2 | - | CASSLGLAGRYEQFF | TGTGCCAGCAGCTTAGGACTAGCGGGGCGTTATGAGCAGTTCTTC
- | TRBJ2-3 | TRBV30 | - | CAWGRAASTQYF | TGTGCCTGGGGGCGGGCCGCCAGTACGCAGTATTTT
TRBD1 | TRBJ1-2 | TRBV6-1 | few | CASSSRQGGDYGYTF | TGTGCCAGCAGTTCTCGACAGGGAGGGGACTATGGCTACACCTTC
- | TRBJ2-6 | TRBV5-1 | - | CASKDRTSGANVLTF | TGCGCCAGCAAGGACCGTACCTCTGGGGCCAACGTCCTGACTTTC
TRBD1 | TRBJ1-2 | TRBV18 | - | CASSPSDRDYGYTF | TGTGCCAGCTCACCATCCGACAGGGACTATGGCTACACCTTC
TRBD1 | TRBJ1-2 | TRBV5-1 | few | CASSLASDRVYGYTF | TGCGCCAGCAGCTTGGCCTCGGACAGGGTGTATGGCTACACCTTC